Included here is one T cell receptor beta chain sequence, with context. The repertoire was sequenced with immunoSEQ multiplex PCR; TCRdb's copy has only in-frame clones and lacks some. The sample carries 150,000 to 200,000 clones, approximately 80% recorded once. These data originate in a study of cytotoxic CD8 clonotypes in ibrutinib-treated CLL. This sequence was found in a human donor with chronic lymphocytic leukemia. This specimen was PBMCs, taken after 24 months of ibrutinib treatment.

The CDR3 DNA sequence: TGCGCCAGCAGCTTGGTGGCGGGGTATGGCTACACCTTC. Amino acids: CASSLVAGYGYTF. This chain uses TRBV5-1 with TRBJ1-2; D gene uncertain. The CDR3 spans 13 residues. Germline CDR1 SGHRS, CDR2 YFSETQ. The V end was cut by 0 bases, the J end by 5 bases, with 8 bases between. Combining the CDR3 with reference TRBV5-1 and TRBJ1-2 gives the whole variable domain KAGVTQTPRYLIKTRGQQVTLSCSPISGHRSVSWYQQTPGQGLQFLFEYFSETQRNKGNFPGRFSGRQFSNSRSEMNVSTLELGDSALYLCASSLVAGYGYTFGSGTRLTVV.